The next 26 T cell receptor beta chains were all read from a single sample in a study of vaccination and CD4 T cells after COVID-19. These TCRs' antigens remain unknown. Indicated treatment: approximately nine-day PBMC culture with coronavirus spike peptide pools or control peptides (ViraFEST assay). Sequencing of DNA taken from cultured CD4+ T cells relied on the Oncomine TCR Beta short-read assay. MiXCR, applied by TCRdb to the PCR reads, yields one record per CDR3 protein. The table shows about 10,000 distinct CDR3 sequences, with around a quarter occurring only once. The source was CD4+ T cells from blood, cultured in vitro, collected before SARS-CoV-2 vaccination. The receptors originated from a human donor who received a COVID-19 vaccine.

This chain joins TRBV29-1 and TRBJ1-1, with TRBD1 as a possible D gene (5 bases). The CDR3 sequence is 15 residues long. The V end lost 2 bases, the J end lost 4 bases, and 17 bases lay between the germline ends. Germline CDR1 is SQVTM and CDR2 is ANQGSEA. As DNA, the CDR3 is TGCAGCGTTGAAAAGGGGCGGGGGGGGGGCACTGAAGCTTTCTTT. Translation gives CSVEKGRGGGTEAFF.

This clonotype was counted only a few times. The CDR3 protein is CASSLLTGGETGELFF. Written as DNA, the CDR3 is TGTGCCAGCAGCCTCCTGACAGGGGGGGAGACCGGGGAGCTGTTTTTT. This chain links TRBV11-3 with TRBJ2-2; 9 positions agree with TRBD1. Losses at the gene ends were 5 bases for V and 5 bases for J; bases not matched to a gene: 9. The CDR3 loop spans 16 amino acids. CDR1 and CDR2 (germline): SGHNT, YENEEA.

This chain links TRBV7-8 with TRBJ1-5; 7 bases are a match to TRBD1. This CDR3 contains 18 residues. After removal of 3 bases from V and 1 base from J, the junction contained 12 bases not matched to a gene. Germline V CDR1 and CDR2: SGHVS, FQNEAQ. CDR3 residues: CASSLGIGAGGSNQPQHF. CDR3 sequence (DNA): TGTGCCAGCAGCTTGGGCATCGGGGCAGGGGGGAGCAATCAGCCCCAGCATTTT. The complete variable domain, with remaining parts taken from reference TRBV7-8 and TRBJ1-5, reads GAGVSQSPRYKVAKRGQDVALRCDPISGHVSLFWYQQALGQGPEFLTYFQNEAQLDKSGLPSDRFFAERPEGSVSTLKIQRTQQEDSAVYLCASSLGIGAGGSNQPQHFGDGTRLSIL.

The CDR3 nucleotides are TGTGCCAGCAGCTTAGGCCCACACACCGGGGAGCTGTTTTTT. The encoded protein is CASSLGPHTGELFF. The J gene is TRBJ2-2, the V gene TRBV11-2; D is ambiguous. CDR1 SGHAT and CDR2 FQNNGV come from the germline V gene. The CDR3 covers 14 residues. The V end lost 1 base, the J end lost 3 bases, and 6 bases lay between the germline ends.

This chain uses TRBV6-5 with TRBJ2-5; D remains unclear. Germline V gene lookup returns CDR1 MNHEY and CDR2 SVGAGI. CDR3 size: 14 residues. Trimming took off 0 bases at V and 1 base at J, with 6 bases between the two ends. DNA of the CDR3: TGTGCCAGCAGTTACTCTGGGGTCCAAGAGACCCAGTACTTC. Translating gives CASSYSGVQETQYF.

V usage is TRBV7-8 and J usage is TRBJ1-1; D perhaps matches TRBD1 (6 bases). Trimming took off 0 bases at V and 2 bases at J, with 10 bases between the two ends. CDR3 size: 15 residues. Germline-derived CDR1 and CDR2 are SGHVS and FQNEAQ. CDR3: CASSLAPGVNTEAFF. In nucleotides, the CDR3 is TGTGCCAGCAGCTTAGCGCCAGGGGTTAACACTGAAGCTTTCTTT.

This clonotype appeared a single time. In DNA, the CDR3 is TGTGCCAGCAGCGCCCGGACAGGGTACAATGAGCAGTTCTTC. This sequence encodes CASSARTGYNEQFF. This sequence joins TRBV7-2 and TRBJ2-1, with TRBD1 identical over 8 bases. Germline loops: CDR1 SGHTA, CDR2 FQGNSA. The J segment lost 4 bases and the V segment lost 5 bases, leaving 4 bases of the junction unmatched. The CDR3 has 14 residues. Full variable domain (remainder filled in from reference TRBV7-2 and TRBJ2-1): GAGVSQSPSNKVTEKGKDVELRCDPISGHTALYWYRQSLGQGLEFLIYFQGNSAPDKSGLPSDRFSAERTGGSVSTLTIQRTQQEDSAVYLCASSARTGYNEQFFGPGTRLTVL.

The table lists this clonotype with a few counts. The CDR3 DNA is TGCGCCAGCAGCCCCTCGGACAGGCTCAATTCACCCCTCCACTTT. It codes for CASSPSDRLNSPLHF. This chain links TRBV4-1 with TRBJ1-6; 7 bases agree with TRBD1. Germline V lookup: CDR1 MGHRA, CDR2 YSYEKL. After removal of 4 bases from V and 7 bases from J, the junction contained 7 bases not matched to a gene. The CDR3 runs to 15 residues.

This clonotype has a handful of counts. The chain joins TRBV20-1 to TRBJ2-7; the D gene is possibly TRBD2 (6 bases). The germline V gene has CDR1 DFQATT and CDR2 SNEGSKA (reference sequence). Trimming left V 0 bases short and J 0 bases short, with 9 bases between. CDR3 length equals 14 residues. The CDR3 DNA reads as TGCAGTGCTAGAGATTCGGGGGACTCCTACGAGCAGTACTTC. It specifies CSARDSGDSYEQYF.

This clonotype is medium-sized within its sample. This chain connects TRBV27 to TRBJ2-3, with 7 bases aligning to TRBD1. The CDR3 length is 15 residues. Germline CDR1 and CDR2: MNHEY and SMNVEV (reference sequence). The V gene end was trimmed by 6 bases and the J gene end by 2 bases; junction bases not matched to a gene: 8. The CDR3 protein is CASSRDRQYTDTQYF. The CDR3 region has the DNA TGTGCCAGCAGCAGGGACAGACAATACACAGATACGCAGTATTTT.

The chain joins TRBV6-1 to TRBJ2-5; the D is unclear. Germline V gene data show CDR1 as MNHNS and CDR2 as SASEGT. The CDR3 has 13 residues. Between the trimmed V and J ends, which lost 6 bases and 3 bases, there was a span of 11 bases. CDR3 in DNA: TGTGCCAGCAGCTGGAACCCTGAAGAGACCCAGTACTTC. It encodes CASSWNPEETQYF.

This sequence joins TRBV6-1 and TRBJ1-4, with 9 bases that match TRBD1. V was pared by 7 bases and J by 0 bases, with 6 bases of the junction left unmatched. Germline V gene data show CDR1 as MNHNS and CDR2 as SASEGT. The CDR3 covers 16 residues. The CDR3 DNA reads as TGTGCCAGCACCAGGACAGGGGCCACAACTAATGAAAAACTGTTTTTT. Its protein is CASTRTGATTNEKLFF.

J is TRBJ2-7 and V is TRBV12-3 or TRBV12-4; D is unresolved. The V gene lost 6 bases and the J gene lost 2 bases, with 20 bases spanning the gap. The CDR3 loop spans 16 amino acids. This chain's CDR3 is CASSPGRAAKTYEQYF. The CDR3 nucleotides read TGTGCCAGCAGCCCCGGACGGGCGGCGAAGACCTACGAGCAGTACTTC.

Only a few counts were recorded for this clonotype. The CDR3 bases are TGTGCCAGCAGCTTAGGGGGTCTGGGCACAGATACGCAGTATTTT. Its protein is CASSLGGLGTDTQYF. The rearrangement joins TRBV11-3 to TRBJ2-3; D gene unclear. V lost 1 base, J lost 1 base, and 9 bases lay in between. Germline assignment: CDR1 SGHNT and CDR2 YENEEA. This CDR3 contains 15 residues.

The rearrangement uses TRBV19 and TRBJ1-2; D is perhaps TRBD1 (6 bases). The germline V and J ends were trimmed by 1 base and 7 bases, with 16 bases remaining between them. There are 15 residues in the CDR3. Germline loops: CDR1 LNHDA, CDR2 SQIVND (reference sequence). The CDR3: CASSIGGRDNCGYTF. The DNA for the CDR3 is TGTGCCAGTAGTATAGGTGGTCGGGACAATTGTGGCTACACCTTC.

A few counts support this clonotype. The chain combines TRBV11-3 with TRBJ2-5; no definite D call. CDR1 SGHNT and CDR2 YENEEA come from the germline V gene. This CDR3 has 13 residues. V was shortened by 4 bases and J by 4 bases, with 10 bases between the two germline ends. In DNA, the CDR3 is TGTGCCAGCAGCTCCCGGAGAGGAGAGACCCAGTACTTC. Its translation: CASSSRRGETQYF.

This chain uses TRBV18 with TRBJ2-7, with unresolved D. Looked up from germline, CDR1 is KGHSH and CDR2 is LQKENI. The CDR3 length is 14 residues. Trimming took off 2 bases at V and 0 bases at J, with 8 bases between the two ends. CDR3 sequence: CASSPADSSYEQYF. The CDR3 region has the DNA TGTGCCAGCTCACCAGCGGATAGCTCCTACGAGCAGTACTTC.

By proportion, this clonotype is medium-sized. This chain connects TRBV6-5 to TRBJ1-2, with no clear D. Germline V gives CDR1 MNHEY, CDR2 SVGAGI. The V end was cut by 2 bases, the J end by 6 bases, with 13 bases between. This CDR3 has 14 amino acids. The CDR3 reads CASSYRNDGDGYTF. The CDR3 DNA is TGTGCCAGCAGTTACCGGAACGATGGGGATGGCTACACCTTC.

In this sample, this clonotype turned up a few times. CDR3 in DNA: TGTGCCAGCAACTCATGGGGGTTGCAGGGCTACACCTTC. This sequence encodes CASNSWGLQGYTF. The V call is TRBV7-9, the J call TRBJ1-2, with a tentative D call TRBD1 (5 bases). The length of the CDR3 is 13 residues. Trimming pared 7 bases from V and 8 bases from J, leaving 17 bases between. The germline V gene has CDR1 SEHNR and CDR2 FQNEAQ (reference sequence).

Only a few counts were recorded for this clonotype. The rearrangement links TRBV10-1 to TRBJ1-2, with a tentative D call TRBD1 (5 bases). Trimming pared 6 bases from V and 7 bases from J, leaving 15 bases between. Germline V gene data show CDR1 as WNHNN and CDR2 as SYGVQD (reference sequence). This CDR3 contains 13 residues. CDR3 amino acids: CASSAETESGYTF. CDR3 sequence (DNA): TGCGCCAGCAGCGCTGAGACAGAATCTGGCTACACCTTC.

This clonotype was counted between two and nine times. The junction departs from the called germline gene at one end, perhaps through a read error. The rearrangement links TRBV2 to TRBJ1-5; 10 positions agree with TRBD1. Germline-derived CDR1 and CDR2 are SNHLY and FYNNEI. The length of the CDR3 is 14 residues. Here the CDR3 DNA reads TGTGCCAGCAGGCCGAGGACAGGGGGACTCAATCTGTATTTT. It is translated as CASRPRTGGLNLYF.

As concerns this clonotype: Its ends do not fully match the called genes, so a read error is possible. This rearrangement joins TRBV9 to TRBJ2-2; 9 nucleotides match TRBD1. Germline V gene data show CDR1 as SGDLS and CDR2 as YYNGEE. CDR3 length: 13 amino acids. CDR3 sequence reads: CASKTGTGRPLVF. The CDR3, as DNA: TGTGCCAGCAAGACCGGGACAGGGAGACCTCTGGTTTTT.

This clonotype was found a few times. The J gene is TRBJ1-1, the V gene TRBV15; tentative D call: TRBD1 (5 bases). V was pared by 0 bases and J by 1 base, with 9 bases between. Germline assignment: CDR1 LNHNV and CDR2 YYDKDF (reference sequence). The CDR3 is 15 amino acids. The DNA of the CDR3 is TGTGCCACCAGCAGAGATCCGGGGGGGAACACTGAAGCTTTCTTT. Residues: CATSRDPGGNTEAFF.

This clonotype has more than one count but fewer than ten. The rearrangement links TRBV2 to TRBJ1-1; 7 positions agree with TRBD1. The V segment lost 0 bases and the J segment 4 bases; nucleotides outside the gene matches: 11. The CDR3 has 17 amino acids. Germline V gene lookup returns CDR1 SNHLY and CDR2 FYNNEI. CDR3: CASSEAGVQGLGTEAFF. DNA of the CDR3: TGTGCCAGCAGTGAAGCTGGGGTACAGGGGTTAGGCACTGAAGCTTTCTTT.

V is TRBV6-1 and J is TRBJ2-3; TRBD1 matches 10 bases. Germline V gene lookup returns CDR1 MNHNS and CDR2 SASEGT. The CDR3 consists of 13 residues. J was trimmed by 4 bases and V by 6 bases; bases with no gene match: 1. The CDR3 bases are TGTGCCAGCAGGACAGGGGGCGCAGATACGCAGTATTTT. It yields the protein CASRTGGADTQYF.

The V and J genes are TRBV30 and TRBJ2-3, with no clear D. Germline V gene data show CDR1 as GTSNPN and CDR2 as SVGIG (reference sequence). The CDR3 spans 13 residues. The germline V and J ends were trimmed by 3 bases and 1 base, with 8 bases remaining between them. The CDR3 region has the DNA TGTGCCTGGAGGGCGGCTGGCACAGATACGCAGTATTTT. It is translated as CAWRAAGTDTQYF.